This TCR beta chain comes out of a study of blood T cell repertoires in COVID-19 (dated by TCRdb to about 2020). Study-wide context: The collaborator samples originated in the United States, Italy and Spain and spanned the acute and convalescent phases of COVID-19. Where available, HLA class I and class II types were taken from metadata supplied by the sample provider and were not determined by assay-based typing. The samples were drawn from the first 160 participants of the ongoing ImmuneRACE study and from 950 to 1,500 subjects provided by 6 global collaborators. The dataset comprised deeply sampled blood TCRbeta repertoires from subjects exposed to, actively infected with, or recovered from COVID-19. Nearly every sample came with metadata listing a de-identified subject ID, COVID-19 status, age in years and sex. The material from the prospective study consisted of cDNA or gDNA derived from T cells, B-cell-depleted T cells, or PBMCs. The repertoires were made available in a free public database intended to serve as a resource for research on the immune response to SARS-CoV-2. What the authors observed across the whole study: How much clinical and demographic metadata was included differed by source and by participant, and the metadata was provided uncurated.

The immunoSEQ Assay, a bias-controlled multiplex PCR, was used to amplify TCRbeta CDR3 regions from genomic DNA. For the original study's pipeline: The number of nucleated cells in each sample was estimated by amplification of reference gene primers within the assay. To quantify the absolute abundance of each unique TCRbeta CDR3 rearrangement, sequence reads were collapsed and filtered. For each sample, productive Simpson clonality was calculated as the square root of Simpson's diversity index across productive rearrangements. The immuneACCESS repertoire file appears here via TCRdb, limited to in-frame rearrangements. These files lack a portion of the clones; in checked studies, under half of the deficit traces to unresolved V genes, and the cause of the others is not known. V, J and clone size are those of that table, while D and trimming were read from the DNA. Across this sample there are 90,000 or so clones, with about 85% seen only once. The ten largest clones capture approximately 25% of the sample.

Relative to germline, V is missing 3 bases and J is missing 7 bases, with 6 bases of the junction outside any gene match. Inclusive of the bounding cysteine and phenylalanine, the CDR3 is 15 residues long. The retained sequence is limited to the CDR3, 45 bases, with the frame set at the first base. CDR1 is given as MGHRA and CDR2 as YSYEKL, both from the germline V gene. The collaborating institutions used their own protocols to collect whole blood in K2EDTA tubes. For TCRbeta analysis, collaborators shipped samples as frozen whole blood, isolated PBMCs, or DNA extracted from either of those sample types. Turning to this clone: What antigen it recognizes has not been identified. No qualities accompany the bases; no much larger clone lies one base away.

Rearrangement joined TRBV4-1 to TRBJ2-1, and 10 junctional nucleotides match TRBD2. The sequencing sample was made of peripheral blood. The TCR was taken from a human donor in a cohort sampled during active COVID-19. The nucleotides read TGCGCCAGCAGCCAGTTCGGACTAGCGGTTAATGAGCAGTTCTTC. It translates to CASSQFGLAVNEQFF.